The clone carrying this T cell receptor beta chain was seen more than once but under ten times. The antigen is not known. Sample barcodes and UMIs were carried by the TCR alpha and TCR beta cDNA libraries that 5'RACE generated with constant-segment primers. Via MiXCR, TCRdb re-called the 5' RACE reads, giving one row per CDR3 protein. The sample has around 410,000 distinct CDR3 sequences, 20% to 25% seen once; the top ten hold 10% to 15%. The sample originates from a study of T-cell memory formation after mild COVID-19. Study details: TCR clustering was largely donor specific. Whole-study results and caveats: Several responding clones turned up in pre-infection memory, indicating that cross-reactive memory may have taken part. Among contracting clones, CD4+ were mainly CM/EM and CD8+ enriched in EMRA.

The CDR3 has 15 amino acids. Trimming removed 0 bases at V and 5 bases at J, with 14 bases between. Germline V lookup: CDR1 LNHNV, CDR2 YYDKDF (reference sequence). The rearrangement links TRBV15 to TRBJ2-7; perhaps TRBD2 as D (7 bases). The specimen was PBMCs or a T cell subset sorted from them (not recorded which). The receptor was isolated from an adult woman who had mild COVID-19 (a few samples of this study predate the infection). Cell type and time point are not known. The CDR3 protein is CATSRDGGARNEQYF. Written as DNA, the CDR3 is TGTGCCACCAGCAGAGATGGGGGGGCTCGTAACGAGCAGTACTTC.